Ten or more counts support the clone carrying this TCR beta chain. Its antigen is as yet unknown. It was genomic DNA that served as the template for profiling TCR beta VDJ and CDR3. MiXCR, run by TCRdb on the reads, gives a single entry per CDR3 protein. The table has roughly 240,000 distinct CDR3 sequences, more than 45% seen once. The sample originates from a study of CD8+CD57+ T cells in acquired aplastic anemia. Study context: Isolated CD4+ and CD8+ cells, once sorted, yielded DNA averaging around 2.9 ug. Study-level results: Overlap between patients and controls comprised almost 30 CD8+ CDR3 sequences.

Germline assignment: CDR1 MGHRA and CDR2 YSYEKL. This CDR3 is built from 14 residues. Trimming cost V 7 bases and J 1 base, with 13 bases left between them. Patients chosen for sequencing had shown CD8+CD57+ cell expansion by flow cytometry. The chain has TRBV4-1 and TRBJ1-1; D gene ambiguous. The sample was sorted CD4+, CD8+, or CD8+CD57+ T cells (not recorded which) from PBMCs. The sequence was obtained from a human donor with aplastic anemia. As DNA, the CDR3 is TGCGCCAGCACTCCGAGGGCTGGGAACACTGAAGCTTTCTTT. This sequence encodes CASTPRAGNTEAFF.